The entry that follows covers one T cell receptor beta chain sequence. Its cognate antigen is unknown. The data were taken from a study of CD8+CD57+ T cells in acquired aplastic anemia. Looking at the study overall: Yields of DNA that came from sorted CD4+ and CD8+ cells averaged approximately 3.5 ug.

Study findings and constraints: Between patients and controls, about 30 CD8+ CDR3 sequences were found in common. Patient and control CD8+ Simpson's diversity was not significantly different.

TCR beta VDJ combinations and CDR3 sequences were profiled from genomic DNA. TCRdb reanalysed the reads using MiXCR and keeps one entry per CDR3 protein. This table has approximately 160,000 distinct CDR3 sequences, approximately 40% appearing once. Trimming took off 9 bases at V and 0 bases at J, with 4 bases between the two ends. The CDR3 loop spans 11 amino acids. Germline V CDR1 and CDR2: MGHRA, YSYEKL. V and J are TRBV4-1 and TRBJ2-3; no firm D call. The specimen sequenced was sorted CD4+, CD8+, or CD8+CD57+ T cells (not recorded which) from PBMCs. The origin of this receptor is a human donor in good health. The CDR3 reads CARESTDTQYF. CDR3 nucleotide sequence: TGCGCCAGAGAAAGCACAGATACGCAGTATTTT.